A selection of T cell receptor beta chains follows, all from one sample in a study of cytomegalovirus exposure and HLA in healthy donors. The protocol was immunoSEQ multiplex PCR, while the TCRdb copy is restricted to in-frame clones and leaves out a portion. The sample contains about 180,000 clones, 77% of which appear only once. Sequencing input: PBMCs. These receptors were obtained from a woman aged 60-70 years in good health and CMV-seropositive. CDR3s include the opening cysteine and the closing phenylalanine or tryptophan. D genes are given only for firm matches. Clone sizes are given selectively: once, few, many, or a class where the clone is expanded.

>TRBJ2-4|TRBD1|once|TRBV9
CASTPGQGPKNIQYF
TGTGCCAGCACTCCGGGACAGGGCCCCAAAAACATTCAGTACTTC
>TRBJ2-1|TRBD1|NA|TRBV19
CASYPGTGYEQFF
TGTGCCAGTTATCCCGGGACAGGGTATGAGCAGTTCTTC
>TRBJ2-1|TRBD2|once|TRBV5-1
CASSSGLAGGLDEQFF
TGCGCCAGCAGCTCTGGACTAGCGGGGGGATTGGATGAGCAGTTCTTC
>TRBJ2-4|NA|once|TRBV15
CATSRVTALENSQYF
TGTGCCACCAGCAGAGTAACAGCACTAGAAAACAGTCAGTACTTC
>TRBJ2-5|TRBD1|NA|TRBV2
CASSEGGQGEETQYF
TGTGCCAGCAGTGAAGGTGGACAGGGTGAGGAGACCCAGTACTTC
>TRBJ1-1|NA|NA|TRBV19
CASSWQAGMNTEAFF
TGTGCCAGTAGTTGGCAGGCGGGCATGAACACTGAAGCTTTCTTT
>TRBJ2-5|NA|NA|TRBV19
CASSSQGQETQYF
TGTGCCAGTAGTAGCCAGGGACAAGAGACCCAGTACTTC
>TRBJ2-1|TRBD2|NA|TRBV18
CASSPRDLTSGSFF
TGTGCCAGCTCACCACGGGATTTAACTAGCGGTTCGTTCTTC
>TRBJ2-2|TRBD1|NA|TRBV7-9
CSSSTDRDRVSGTGELFF
TGTTCCAGCAGCACCGACCGGGACAGGGTTTCGGGCACCGGGGAGCTGTTTTTT
>TRBJ2-1|NA|NA|TRBV19
CASSQGNGNEQFF
TGTGCCAGTAGTCAGGGTAATGGCAATGAGCAGTTCTTC
>TRBJ2-7|NA|NA|TRBV21-1
CASSKGDGTEIPYEQYF
TGTGCCAGCAGCAAAGGGGACGGGACAGAGATACCCTACGAGCAGTACTTC
>TRBJ2-2|NA|NA|TRBV18
CASSPVDSLNTGELFF
TGTGCCAGCTCACCAGTGGACAGCCTGAACACCGGGGAGCTGTTTTTT
>TRBJ1-2|NA|NA|TRBV28
CASSFLAVANYGYTF
TGTGCCAGCAGTTTCTTAGCGGTAGCTAACTATGGCTACACCTTC
>TRBJ1-1|TRBD1|few|TRBV29-1
CSVEIGRQGPPGF
TGCAGCGTTGAAATTGGGCGACAGGGTCCTCCGGGCTTT
>TRBJ1-1|TRBD1|NA|TRBV6-5
CASSRDRGEAFF
TGTGCCAGCAGCCGCGACAGGGGCGAAGCTTTCTTT
>TRBJ2-4|TRBD1|NA|TRBV30
CALRKTGVNSQYF
TGTGCCTTGAGGAAGACAGGGGTGAACAGTCAGTACTTC
>TRBJ2-7|TRBD1|NA|TRBV6-6
CASINRGSSSYEQYF
TGTGCCAGCATAAACAGGGGGTCGAGCTCCTACGAGCAGTACTTC
>TRBJ2-7|NA|NA|TRBV6-5
CASSYSLSRGYEQYF
TGTGCCAGCAGTTACTCCCTTAGCCGGGGCTACGAGCAGTACTTC
>TRBJ2-7|TRBD2|NA|TRBV7-2
CASSLGGGRYYEQYF
TGTGCCAGCAGCTTAGGGGGAGGGAGATACTACGAGCAGTACTTC
>TRBJ2-2|NA|NA|TRBV2
CASSEGAGHFTGELFF
TGTGCCAGCAGTGAAGGAGCCGGACATTTCACCGGGGAGCTGTTTTTT
>TRBJ2-7|NA|NA|TRBV5-1
CASSRRGSGQSTYEQYF
TGCGCCAGCAGCCGTCGGGGGTCGGGGCAGAGTACTTACGAGCAGTACTTC
>TRBJ1-4|NA|NA|TRBV10-3
CASTGRGLITNEKLFF
TGTGCCAGCACGGGCAGGGGTTTAATTACTAATGAAAAACTGTTTTTT
>TRBJ1-6|TRBD1|NA|TRBV13
CASSPRGLDYSPLHF
TGTGCCAGCAGCCCTAGGGGGCTTGATTATTCACCCCTCCACTTT
>TRBJ2-3|TRBD2|few|TRBV9
CASGGSAGVELDTQYF
TGTGCCAGCGGTGGGTCAGCGGGAGTGGAGCTAGATACGCAGTATTTT
>TRBJ2-2|TRBD2|NA|TRBV9
CASSPASGGRTGELFF
TGTGCCAGCAGCCCTGCTAGCGGGGGGAGAACCGGGGAGCTGTTTTTT
>TRBJ2-1|TRBD2|many|TRBV11-2
CASSSSGTSGRPIHNEQFF
TGTGCCAGCAGCTCCTCCGGGACTAGCGGGAGGCCTATACACAATGAGCAGTTCTTC
>TRBJ1-5|TRBD1|NA|TRBV4-3
CASSQDYRGSRNQPQHF
TGCGCCAGCAGCCAAGATTACAGGGGTTCTCGCAATCAGCCCCAGCATTTT
>TRBJ1-1|TRBD1|few|TRBV6-4
CASSRTGEDTEAFF
TGTGCCAGCAGTCGGACAGGGGAGGACACTGAAGCTTTCTTT
>TRBJ2-7|NA|NA|TRBV11-2
CASSSGLRSSYEQYF
TGTGCCAGCAGCTCCGGACTCAGGAGCTCCTACGAGCAGTACTTC
>TRBJ1-4|NA|NA|TRBV11-1
CASSLAGIEKLFF
TGTGCCAGCAGCTTAGCCGGTATCGAAAAACTGTTTTTT
>TRBJ2-5|NA|NA|TRBV28
CASSPPRSGGAETQYF
TGTGCCAGCAGTCCCCCCCGGAGTGGCGGGGCGGAGACCCAGTACTTC
>TRBJ1-2|NA|NA|TRBV5-1
CASSRHQTNYGYTF
TGCGCCAGCAGCCGTCATCAGACTAACTATGGCTACACCTTC
>TRBJ1-5|TRBD1|NA|TRBV19
CASSGTGGNQPQHF
TGTGCCAGTAGCGGAACAGGGGGCAATCAGCCCCAGCATTTT
>TRBJ1-5|NA|once|TRBV5-1
CASGLAGQLNQPQHF
TGCGCCAGCGGCCTGGCCGGACAGCTCAATCAGCCCCAGCATTTT
>TRBJ1-2|NA|NA|TRBV28
CASSPTVPNYGYTF
TGTGCCAGCAGTCCGACAGTCCCTAACTATGGCTACACCTTC
>TRBJ2-2|TRBD1|NA|TRBV11-3
CASSFEGGRELFF
TGTGCCAGCAGCTTCGAAGGGGGCAGGGAGCTGTTTTTT
>TRBJ2-7|TRBD1|NA|TRBV5-1
CASSTTGTDYEQYF
TGCGCCAGCAGCACTACCGGGACAGATTACGAGCAGTACTTC
>TRBJ1-3|NA|once|TRBV15
CATSRGRGSSGNTIYF
TGTGCCACCAGCAGAGGACGGGGGTCCTCTGGAAACACCATATATTTT
>TRBJ2-1|TRBD2|few|TRBV29-1
CSVAGSGYNEQFF
TGCAGCGTAGCGGGATCGGGATACAATGAGCAGTTCTTC
>TRBJ2-2|NA|few|TRBV7-8
CASSLVERGELFF
TGTGCCAGCAGCTTAGTCGAGAGAGGGGAGCTGTTTTTT
>TRBJ2-2|NA|NA|TRBV9
CASSVSLPVGELFF
TGTGCCAGCAGCGTATCCCTCCCCGTCGGGGAGCTGTTTTTT
>TRBJ2-3|TRBD2|NA|TRBV29-1
CSVGQAGPTDTQYF
TGCAGCGTTGGCCAAGCGGGGCCCACAGATACGCAGTATTTT
>TRBJ1-1|NA|NA|TRBV10-3
CAIIKDRLSTEAFF
TGTGCCATCATTAAAGACAGACTCAGCACTGAAGCTTTCTTT
>TRBJ1-1|NA|NA|TRBV6-5
CASRSHDASEAFF
TGTGCCAGCAGAAGCCATGATGCGTCTGAAGCTTTCTTT
>TRBJ2-1|NA|NA|TRBV9
CASSQDGEVNEQFF
TGTGCCAGCAGCCAAGACGGGGAGGTCAATGAGCAGTTCTTC
>TRBJ2-7|NA|few|TRBV4-1
CASSHHRAPYEQYF
TGCGCCAGCAGCCACCACAGGGCCCCCTACGAGCAGTACTTC
>TRBJ1-1|NA|NA|TRBV19
CASSKLSTEAFF
TGTGCCAGTAGTAAGCTGTCTACTGAAGCTTTCTTT
>TRBJ2-4|NA|NA|TRBV5-8
CASTLPGTDSQYF
TGTGCCAGCACCCTCCCGGGGACGGACAGTCAGTACTTC
>TRBJ1-4|TRBD1|NA|TRBV12-5
CASGLGEGTVHNEKLFF
TGCGCTAGTGGTTTGGGGGAAGGGACAGTCCATAATGAAAAACTGTTTTTT
>TRBJ1-4|TRBD1|once|TRBV5-5
CASSSSPATGGKLFF
TGTGCCAGCAGCTCTTCTCCCGCGACAGGGGGGAAACTGTTTTTT
>TRBJ1-5|TRBD1|once|TRBV28
CASSYRGPQPQHF
TGTGCCAGCAGTTACAGGGGGCCCCAGCCCCAGCATTTT
>TRBJ2-2|NA|NA|TRBV5-6
CASSPDYSAGELFF
TGTGCCAGCAGCCCGGACTATTCTGCCGGGGAGCTGTTTTTT
>TRBJ2-1|TRBD2|few|TRBV12-5
CASGLGLAREQFF
TGTGCTAGTGGTCTGGGACTAGCCCGTGAGCAGTTCTTC
>TRBJ2-3|TRBD1|few|TRBV4-2
CASSQTGGFTDTQYF
TGTGCCAGCAGCCAGACAGGGGGATTCACAGATACGCAGTATTTT
>TRBJ2-5|TRBD1|NA|TRBV30
CAWSNSLGQQETQYF
TGTGCCTGGTCGAATTCGCTGGGACAGCAAGAGACCCAGTACTTC